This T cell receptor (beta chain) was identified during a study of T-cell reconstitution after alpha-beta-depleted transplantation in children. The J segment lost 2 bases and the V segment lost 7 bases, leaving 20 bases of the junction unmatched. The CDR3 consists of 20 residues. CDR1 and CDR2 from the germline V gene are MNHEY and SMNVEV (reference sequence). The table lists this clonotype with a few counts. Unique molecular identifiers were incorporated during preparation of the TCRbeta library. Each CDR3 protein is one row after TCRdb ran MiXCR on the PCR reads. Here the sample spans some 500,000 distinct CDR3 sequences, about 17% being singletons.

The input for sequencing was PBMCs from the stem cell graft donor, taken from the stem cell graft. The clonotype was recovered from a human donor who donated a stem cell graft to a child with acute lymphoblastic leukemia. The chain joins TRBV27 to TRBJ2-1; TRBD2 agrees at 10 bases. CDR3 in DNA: TGTGCCAGCATCGGTTATATTCTAGCGGGAGAAGGGCCGGCCTACAATGAGCAGTTCTTC. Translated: CASIGYILAGEGPAYNEQFF.